A few counts support the clone carrying this TCR beta chain. Antigen: not known. This may stem from a read error, because a much larger clone lies one nucleotide away. The record originates from a study of blood T cells in healthy people across ages. In the study overall: T cells yielded about one barcoded beta molecule per two cells through template switching.

Next came a second PCR, run for about 6 to 12 cycles, which used a sample-barcoded 5' primer along with a J-beta primer mix. Through a template-switch adaptor with 12 random nucleotides, each cDNA molecule received a tag. TCRdb passed the 5' RACE reads through MiXCR, listing each CDR3 protein once. The sample contains hundreds of thousands of distinct CDR3 sequences, less than 35% of which appear only once. Study observations and caveats: Unsorted PBMCs blocked a conclusive comparison of naive and antigen-experienced cells. When set beside aged donors, long-lived donors presented more naive CD4+ cells and higher diversity.

The CDR3 is 14 residues long. Germline values: CDR1 SGHVS, CDR2 FQNEAQ. Trimming shortened V by 1 base and J by 4 bases, and 10 bases separated the two germline ends. The TCR was taken from an elderly woman in good health. Sequencing was performed on blood. J is TRBJ1-1 and V is TRBV7-8; D unclear. The CDR3 here is CASSLGRRSTEAFF. The CDR3 nucleotides are TGTGCCAGCAGCTTAGGACGGCGGAGCACTGAAGCTTTCTTT.